What follows are 17 T cell receptor beta chains derived from one specimen sequenced in a study of control samples from healthy donors and cancer patients. Profiling relied on immunoSEQ multiplex PCR, and the TCRdb table lists in-frame clones only, not all of them. The data contain about 82,000 clones, about 89% of them singletons. The sample comprised blood. The receptor set was obtained from a man aged 50-60 years in good health.

In this sample, this clone turned up a few times. The chain couples TRBV30 to TRBJ1-3; D remains unclear. This CDR3 is 11 amino acids long. Germline V gives CDR1 GTSNPN, CDR2 SVGIG (reference sequence). V was pared by 3 bases and J by 6 bases, with 6 bases between. CDR3 region: CAWSALNTIYF. CDR3 sequence (DNA): TGTGCCTGGAGCGCGTTAAACACCATATATTTT.

V and J are TRBV19 and TRBJ1-1; the D gene is possibly TRBD1 (6 bases). The V end lost 5 bases, the J end lost 4 bases, and 11 bases lay between the germline ends. CDR1 is LNHDA, CDR2 SQIVND, per germline (reference sequence). This CDR3 has 13 amino acids. CDR3 protein: CASSSQGFTEAFF. The CDR3 DNA reads as TGTGCCAGTAGTTCCCAGGGGTTCACTGAAGCTTTCTTT.

The rearrangement joins TRBV4-2 to TRBJ2-2, with 10 bases identical to TRBD2. From germline, CDR1 is LGHNA and CDR2 YNFKEQ. The CDR3 totals 16 residues. Trimming at V came to 4 bases and at J to 5 bases, leaving 7 bases not matched to a gene. Here the CDR3 DNA reads TGTGCCAGCAGCCCCGGGACTAGCGTAGGGACCGGGGAGCTGTTTTTT. Its protein is CASSPGTSVGTGELFF.

This clone has a handful of counts. The chain employs TRBV27 and TRBJ1-2, with D perhaps matching TRBD1 (6 bases). The length of the CDR3 is 16 residues. V was cut by 6 bases and J by 1 base, with 18 bases left in between. The germline V gene encodes CDR1 MNHEY and CDR2 SMNVEV (reference sequence). CDR3 amino acids: CASSLDRDTINYGYTF. In nucleotides, the CDR3 is TGTGCCAGCAGCCTCGACCGGGACACAATTAACTATGGCTACACCTTC.

J is TRBJ1-2 and V is TRBV28; unclear D gene. Germline assignment: CDR1 MDHEN and CDR2 SYDVKM. Trimming pared 7 bases from V and 4 bases from J, leaving 13 bases between. This CDR3 comprises 13 residues. CDR3 sequence: CASTLEGGYGYTF. CDR3 coding DNA: TGTGCCAGCACTTTGGAGGGAGGCTATGGCTACACCTTC.

Of note for this clone: The junction shows a germline mismatch at one end, possibly a read error. The genes are TRBV5-4 and TRBJ1-1, with D possibly TRBD1 on 5 matching bases. Per the germline V gene, CDR1 is SGHNT and CDR2 is YYREEE (reference sequence). CDR3 length: 14 amino acids. CDR3 region: CASTIDRLNTEAFF. The CDR3 bases are TGTGCCAGCACCATTGACAGACTGAATACTGAAGCTTTCTTT.

This chain links TRBV28 with TRBJ1-5; D not certain. The CDR3 has 12 residues. Germline assignment: CDR1 MDHEN and CDR2 SYDVKM. Trimming pared 5 bases from V and 4 bases from J, leaving 6 bases between. CDR3 protein: CASSPLNQPQHF. In nucleotides, the CDR3 is TGTGCCAGCAGTCCCCTTAATCAGCCCCAGCATTTT.

V usage is TRBV13 and J usage is TRBJ1-2; 10 bases map to TRBD1. Germline V lookup: CDR1 PRHDT, CDR2 FYEKMQ (reference sequence). CDR3 length: 18 amino acids. J was trimmed by 3 bases and V by 5 bases; bases with no gene match: 15. CDR3 sequence (DNA): TGTGCCAGCAGCGCATCACTGACAGGGGGCGCCCCGGACTATGGCTACACCTTC. This codes for CASSASLTGGAPDYGYTF.

This chain links TRBV25-1 with TRBJ2-1; tentative D call: TRBD1 (5 bases). The CDR3 totals 16 residues. CDR1 and CDR2 from the germline V gene are MGHDK and SYGVNS. The ends were cut back, 3 bases at V and 0 bases at J, with 12 bases in the middle. CDR3 sequence: CASSDKGRSSYNEQFF. DNA of the CDR3: TGTGCCAGCAGTGATAAGGGGCGATCCTCCTACAATGAGCAGTTCTTC.

The gene calls are TRBV7-6 and TRBJ2-5; no clear D. Germline V gene sequence: CDR1 SGHVS, CDR2 FNYEAQ. This CDR3 has 15 amino acids. Trimming cost V 1 base and J 1 base, with 10 bases left between them. Here the CDR3 DNA reads TGTGCCAGCAGCTTAGACCAAGGCTTCCAAGAGACCCAGTACTTC. This codes for CASSLDQGFQETQYF.

The CDR3 here is CASSPRALRDEQFF. As DNA, the CDR3 is TGTGCCAGCAGCCCCCGGGCGTTGAGGGATGAGCAGTTCTTC. V gene TRBV7-2 combines with J gene TRBJ2-1; perhaps TRBD2 as D (5 bases). Trimming shortened V by 5 bases and J by 8 bases, and 16 bases separated the two germline ends. Per the germline V gene, CDR1 is SGHTA and CDR2 is FQGNSA. CDR3 length: 14 residues.

V is TRBV19 and J is TRBJ1-2, with 7 positions matching TRBD1. The length of the CDR3 is 13 residues. Germline CDR1 LNHDA, CDR2 SQIVND (reference sequence). Losses at the gene ends were 3 bases for V and 4 bases for J; bases not matched to a gene: 2. CDR3 amino acids: CASSIGTAYGYTF. In DNA, the CDR3 is TGTGCCAGTAGTATTGGGACAGCCTATGGCTACACCTTC.

V usage is TRBV30 and J usage is TRBJ2-3; 11 nucleotides line up with TRBD2. After removal of 0 bases from V and 0 bases from J, the junction contained 2 bases not matched to a gene. The CDR3 spans 16 residues. CDR1 is GTSNPN and CDR2 is SVGIG in the germline V gene (reference sequence). CDR3 in DNA: TGTGCCTGGAGTGTCGGGACTAGCGGAAGCACAGATACGCAGTATTTT. It yields the protein CAWSVGTSGSTDTQYF. The complete variable domain, with remaining parts taken from reference TRBV30 and TRBJ2-3, reads SQTIHQWPATLVQPVGSPLSLECTVEGTSNPNLYWYRQAAGRGLQLLFYSVGIGQISSEVPQNLSASRPQDRQFILSSKKLLLSDSGFYLCAWSVGTSGSTDTQYFGPGTRLTVL.

The chain is built from TRBV5-1 and TRBJ1-2; TRBD1 matches 10 bases. The CDR3 contains 15 residues. Trimming cost V 4 bases and J 2 bases; bases outside gene matches: 5. CDR1 SGHRS and CDR2 YFSETQ come from the germline V gene. CDR3 region: CASSPGTGVNYGYTF. For the CDR3, the DNA is TGCGCCAGCAGCCCCGGGACAGGGGTAAACTATGGCTACACCTTC.

The J gene is TRBJ1-1, the V gene TRBV18; D call uncertain. The germline CDR1 and CDR2 sequences are KGHSH and LQKENI. The CDR3 is made up of 12 amino acids. V was cut by 5 bases and J by 5 bases, with 9 bases left in between. The CDR3 DNA sequence: TGTGCCAGCTCAACCGGAGTAACTGAAGCTTTCTTT. Amino acids: CASSTGVTEAFF.

V and J are TRBV19 and TRBJ1-5; perhaps TRBD1 as D (6 bases). This CDR3 has 16 amino acids. Trimming removed 4 bases at V and 7 bases at J, with 20 bases between. Germline V lookup: CDR1 LNHDA, CDR2 SQIVND (reference sequence). CDR3 nucleotides: TGTGCCAGTAGTACGGGCAAAGGGGGGACACGGCAGCCCCAGCATTTT. Amino acid sequence: CASSTGKGGTRQPQHF.

The V gene is TRBV19, the J gene TRBJ2-2; TRBD2 is a possible D gene (6 bases). The V and J ends lost 5 bases and 1 base respectively, with 14 bases between them. In germline, CDR1 is LNHDA, CDR2 SQIVND (reference sequence). CDR3 length: 16 residues. The CDR3 protein is CASSPRWDWNTGELFF. CDR3 DNA sequence: TGTGCCAGTAGTCCCCGGTGGGACTGGAACACCGGGGAGCTGTTTTTT.